One sample yielded the 20 T cell receptor beta chains listed below, sequenced in a study of liver allograft versus peripheral blood T cells. About the research overall: Repertoires of T cell receptors in transplanted livers were compared with recipients' peripheral blood repertoires.

TCRdb re-called the reads with MiXCR, one entry per CDR3 protein. Found here are some 16,000 distinct CDR3 sequences, 20% to 25% of them singletons; the top ten hold 12%. The origin of the receptors is a human patient who had a liver transplant. Some of the T cells might come from the graft donor.

The chain couples TRBV12-3 or TRBV12-4 to TRBJ2-7, with a weak D call TRBD2 (8 bases). The CDR3 totals 15 residues. V was cut by 5 bases and J by 3 bases, with 17 bases left in between. The CDR3: CASSPGGLGHYEQYF. The CDR3 DNA reads TGTGCCAGCAGTCCAGGGGGACTAGGGCACTACGAGCAGTACTTC.

The gene calls are TRBV11-2 and TRBJ2-1; 11 bases are a match to TRBD1. With 1 base clipped from V and 8 bases from J, the junction kept 7 bases outside the gene matches. The CDR3 is 16 amino acids. CDR1 is SGHAT, CDR2 FQNNGV, per germline. In DNA, the CDR3 is TGTGCCAGCAGCTTAGCCGGGACAGGGGGAGGGGATGAGCAGTTCTTC. Amino acids: CASSLAGTGGGDEQFF.

Regarding this clonotype: It may be a read error: a sequence one base away is much more abundant. The chain has TRBV7-2 and TRBJ1-2; maybe TRBD1 (5 bases). Germline CDR1 SGHTA, CDR2 FQGNSA. V lost 2 bases and J 6 bases, leaving 16 bases between the germline ends. The CDR3 contains 15 residues. The CDR3 DNA follows: TGTGCCAGCAGCTTACAAGGGACGAACATTGATGGCTACACCTTC. Encoded protein: CASSLQGTNIDGYTF. Looking up the rest from reference TRBV7-2 and TRBJ1-2 gives the full variable domain: GAGVSQSPSNKVTEKGKDVELRCDPISGHTALYWYRQSLGQGLEFLIYFQGNSAPDKSGLPSDRFSAERTGGSVSTLTIQRTQQEDSAVYLCASSLQGTNIDGYTFGSGTRLTVV.

By sample fraction, this clonotype is medium-sized. V usage is TRBV19 and J usage is TRBJ1-1; TRBD1 matches 7 bases. From germline, CDR1 is LNHDA and CDR2 SQIVND (reference sequence). V gave up 6 bases and J gave up 5 bases; unmatched junction bases: 12. The CDR3 consists of 15 residues. CDR3 residues: CASRPYQGEGTEAFF. CDR3 coding DNA: TGTGCCAGTAGACCCTATCAGGGGGAAGGAACTGAAGCTTTCTTT.

This clonotype has only a few counts. The chain recombines TRBV28 with TRBJ2-2; D tentatively reads TRBD1 or TRBD2 (6 bases each). Germline assignment: CDR1 MDHEN and CDR2 SYDVKM. The V and J ends lost 4 bases and 5 bases respectively, with 14 bases between them. There are 15 residues in the CDR3. CDR3 coding DNA: TGTGCCAGCAGTTCCGGGGGCTCCGGGACCGGGGAGCTGTTTTTT. Amino acids: CASSSGGSGTGELFF.

The CDR3 loop reads CSARDSARGNTEAFF. CDR3 coding DNA: TGCAGTGCTAGAGATTCGGCTAGGGGGAACACTGAAGCTTTCTTT. The chain couples TRBV20-1 to TRBJ1-1; maybe TRBD1 (5 bases). Germline V gene sequence: CDR1 DFQATT, CDR2 SNEGSKA (reference sequence). This CDR3 contains 15 residues. Trimming left V 0 bases short and J 1 base short, with 12 bases between.

The genes are TRBV16 and TRBJ2-3; the D gene is possibly TRBD2 (6 bases). The CDR3 contains 15 residues. V was trimmed by 2 bases and J by 4 bases, leaving 13 bases between them. Germline-derived CDR1 and CDR2 are KGHSY and FQNENV. CDR3 sequence (DNA): TGTGCCAGCAGCCAAGAGGCGGGGAGGTCAGATACGCAGTATTTT. Translation: CASSQEAGRSDTQYF.

By proportion, this clonotype is medium-sized (0.01 to 0.1%). V usage is TRBV18 and J usage is TRBJ2-2; TRBD1 matches at 8 bases. With 5 bases clipped from V and 6 bases from J, the junction kept 5 bases outside the gene matches. There are 14 residues in the CDR3. Germline V lookup: CDR1 KGHSH, CDR2 LQKENI. CDR3: CASSSGQGSGELFF. CDR3 bases: TGTGCCAGCTCATCCGGACAGGGCTCCGGGGAGCTGTTTTTT.

This chain links TRBV30 with TRBJ2-5; D is unclear. The germline CDR1 and CDR2 sequences are GTSNPN and SVGIG (reference sequence). CDR3 length: 14 amino acids. V dropped 0 bases and J dropped 1 base, with 9 bases sitting between them. The CDR3 DNA reads TGTGCCTGGAGTGTACTGAGTTCCCAAGAGACCCAGTACTTC. Its protein product is CAWSVLSSQETQYF.

The gene calls are TRBV30 and TRBJ1-5; D is possibly TRBD1 (5 bases). V was clipped by 2 bases and J by 3 bases, with 8 bases between them. The CDR3 spans 13 residues. CDR1 GTSNPN and CDR2 SVGIG come from the germline V gene (reference sequence). The CDR3 nucleotides are TGTGCCTGGAGTCGGGACGTCAATCAGCCCCAGCATTTT. Its protein is CAWSRDVNQPQHF.

By share of the sample, this clonotype is medium-sized. The chain recombines TRBV19 with TRBJ1-5, with D maybe TRBD1 (5 bases). Germline loops: CDR1 LNHDA, CDR2 SQIVND (reference sequence). The V and J ends lost 4 bases and 4 bases respectively, with 17 bases between them. There are 16 residues in the CDR3. CDR3 sequence: CASSNSGARRNQPQHF. In DNA form, the CDR3 reads TGTGCCAGTAGTAATTCCGGGGCCCGAAGGAATCAGCCCCAGCATTTT.

Worth noting for this clonotype: A read error is possible here, since a much larger clone lies one base away. The rearrangement joins TRBV19 to TRBJ2-3, with no clear D. The CDR3 has 15 residues. The germline V and J ends were trimmed by 4 bases and 4 bases, with 15 bases remaining between them. Germline CDR1 reads LNHDA; CDR2 reads SQIVND (reference sequence). The CDR3 is CASSSRWPSADTQYF. DNA of the CDR3: TGTGCCAGTAGTAGTAGATGGCCCTCGGCAGATACGCAGTATTTT.

The chain employs TRBV19 and TRBJ1-6, with D possibly being TRBD1 (5 bases). CDR1 LNHDA and CDR2 SQIVND come from the germline V gene (reference sequence). Between the trimmed V and J ends, which lost 6 bases and 6 bases, there was a span of 15 bases. There are 15 residues in the CDR3. CDR3 sequence reads: CASSTNWGSNSPLHF. DNA for the CDR3: TGTGCCAGTAGCACGAACTGGGGGTCTAATTCACCCCTCCACTTT.

This clonotype showed up many times. The V gene is TRBV15, the J gene TRBJ1-4, with D maybe TRBD1 (5 bases). CDR3 length: 14 amino acids. The V and J ends lost 5 bases and 0 bases respectively, with 7 bases between them. Germline loops: CDR1 LNHNV, CDR2 YYDKDF (reference sequence). CDR3 region: CATSLQATNEKLFF. DNA of the CDR3: TGTGCCACCAGCTTACAGGCAACTAATGAAAAACTGTTTTTT.

There are many counts of this clonotype. The chain recombines TRBV29-1 with TRBJ2-1; perhaps TRBD2 as D (5 bases). V lost 4 bases and J lost 7, with 14 bases in between. Germline V CDR1 and CDR2: SQVTM, ANQGSEA. This CDR3 contains 13 residues. This CDR3 reads CSVGFGLGNEQFF. CDR3 nucleotides: TGCAGCGTTGGTTTCGGACTGGGGAATGAGCAGTTCTTC.

By sample share, this clonotype is medium-sized (0.01 to 0.1%). V is TRBV29-1 and J is TRBJ1-4; D ambiguous. The CDR3 covers 14 residues. The V end lost 7 bases, the J end lost 4 bases, and 16 bases lay between the germline ends. Germline V CDR1 and CDR2: SQVTM, ANQGSEA. The CDR3 DNA sequence: TGCAGCGCTGGGAACAGCGCTAATAATGAAAAACTGTTTTTT. Its translation is CSAGNSANNEKLFF.

This clonotype was observed a handful of times. V and J are TRBV30 and TRBJ2-2; 8 bases fit TRBD1. Per the germline V gene, CDR1 is GTSNPN and CDR2 is SVGIG (reference sequence). Trimming took 5 bases from V and 5 from J; bases not matched to a gene: 4. This CDR3 spans 13 amino acids. CDR3 DNA sequence: TGTGCCTGGCGGACAGGGAGAACCGGGGAGCTGTTTTTT. The encoded protein is CAWRTGRTGELFF. Supplemented by reference TRBV30 and TRBJ2-2, the full variable domain reads SQTIHQWPATLVQPVGSPLSLECTVEGTSNPNLYWYRQAAGRGLQLLFYSVGIGQISSEVPQNLSASRPQDRQFILSSKKLLLSDSGFYLCAWRTGRTGELFFGEGSRLTVL.

This clonotype was picked up one time. A much more abundant neighbour one base away suggests this may be a read error. This chain uses TRBV18 with TRBJ2-1, with a tentative D call TRBD2 (5 bases). The CDR3 spans 14 residues. V lost 3 bases to trimming and J lost 8 bases, with 14 bases between them. Germline V lookup: CDR1 KGHSH, CDR2 LQKENI. CDR3 protein: CASSPRGPEDEQFF. The CDR3 DNA is TGTGCCAGCTCACCCCGCGGGCCCGAAGATGAGCAGTTCTTC.

In its sample, this clonotype was seen many times. The CDR3 is CASSPMSIAYEQYF. CDR3 in DNA: TGTGCCAGCTCACCAATGAGCATTGCCTACGAGCAGTACTTC. This chain connects TRBV18 to TRBJ2-7; no firm D call. CDR1 is KGHSH, CDR2 LQKENI, per germline. Trimming cost V 2 bases and J 2 bases, with 10 bases left between them. CDR3 length equals 14 residues.

The rearrangement uses TRBV19 and TRBJ2-7; the match to TRBD1 covers 9 bases. Germline CDR1 is LNHDA and CDR2 is SQIVND (reference sequence). The trim removed 6 bases at V and 3 bases at J, leaving 3 bases unmatched. The CDR3 runs to 13 residues. The CDR3 nucleotides are TGTGCCAGTAGCCTGACAGGGGGCTACGAGCAGTACTTC. Protein product: CASSLTGGYEQYF.